The 10 T cell receptor beta chains listed next were all sequenced from one sample in a study of early T cells in non-severe SARS-CoV-2 infection. Each CDR3 protein is one row after TCRdb ran MiXCR on the 5' RACE reads. The sample carries about 92,000 distinct CDR3 sequences, about 14% recorded once. The sample was whole blood. The receptors were gathered from an adult who was a healthcare worker with PCR-confirmed SARS-CoV-2 infection or an uninfected control (not recorded which).

CDR3 sequence (DNA): TGTGCCACCAGCAGACCCCTGGGGACCCAGTACTTC. The encoded protein is CATSRPLGTQYF. The chain is built from TRBV15 and TRBJ2-5; unclear D gene. Trimming pared 2 bases from V and 7 bases from J, leaving 8 bases between. The CDR3 sequence is 12 residues long. Per the germline V gene, CDR1 is LNHNV and CDR2 is YYDKDF (reference sequence).

This clonotype was seen at least ten times. The chain recombines TRBV6-2 or TRBV6-3 with TRBJ2-7; D tentatively fits TRBD1 or TRBD2 (6 bases each). The germline V gene has CDR1 MNHEY and CDR2 SVGEGT. CDR3 size: 13 residues. Between the trimmed V and J ends, which lost 5 bases and 5 bases, there was a span of 13 bases. The CDR3 reads CASSTRGVDEQYF. The CDR3 DNA is TGTGCCAGCAGTACGAGGGGGGTCGACGAGCAGTACTTC.

The chain carries TRBV10-3 and TRBJ2-1; D possibly matches TRBD1 or TRBD2 (5 bases each). V was clipped by 2 bases and J by 4 bases, with 18 bases between them. Germline lookup yields CDR1 ENHRY and CDR2 SYGVKD. The length of the CDR3 is 17 residues. CDR3 sequence (DNA): TGTGCCATCAGTGAGACACCAAGGAGGACACCTTACAATGAGCAGTTCTTC. Translated, it gives CAISETPRRTPYNEQFF.

The chain recombines TRBV2 with TRBJ2-3; 8 bases fit TRBD1. V shed 3 bases and J 1 base; nucleotides not matched to a gene: 12. Germline CDR1 reads SNHLY; CDR2 reads FYNNEI. There are 18 residues in the CDR3. DNA of the CDR3: TGTGCCAGCAGTGATCGGCGGACAGGGCGAAGGGGCACAGATACGCAGTATTTT. Translated, it gives CASSDRRTGRRGTDTQYF. The whole variable domain, remainder taken from reference TRBV2 and TRBJ2-3, is EPEVTQTPSHQVTQMGQEVILRCVPISNHLYFYWYRQILGQKVEFLVSFYNNEISEKSEIFDDQFSVERPDGSNFTLKIRSTKLEDSAMYFCASSDRRTGRRGTDTQYFGPGTRLTVL.

Ten or more counts support this clonotype. The chain uses TRBV10-3 and TRBJ2-5; 10 nucleotides line up with TRBD2. J lost 0 bases, V lost 8 bases, and 0 bases had no gene match. The CDR3 sequence is 13 residues long. Looked up from germline, CDR1 is ENHRY and CDR2 is SYGVKD. In DNA, the CDR3 is TGTGCCATCGGACTAGCGGACCAAGAGACCCAGTACTTC. This codes for CAIGLADQETQYF.

The gene calls are TRBV28 and TRBJ2-7; D is perhaps TRBD1 or TRBD2 (5 bases each). V was pared by 10 bases and J by 2 bases, with 15 bases between. There are 13 residues in the CDR3. The V gene's germline CDR1 is MDHEN and CDR2 SYDVKM. DNA of the CDR3: TGTGCCACTCCGGGACGTGAACCCTACGAGCAGTACTTC. This sequence encodes CATPGREPYEQYF. The entire variable domain, with the rest obtained from reference TRBV28 and TRBJ2-7, is as follows: DVKVTQSSRYLVKRTGEKVFLECVQDMDHENMFWYRQDPGLGLRLIYFSYDVKMKEKGDIPEGYSVSREKKERFSLILESASTNQTSMYLCATPGREPYEQYFGPGTRLTVT.

The chain links TRBV4-3 to TRBJ2-3, with 11 bases identical to TRBD2. Germline V lookup: CDR1 LGHNA, CDR2 YSLEER. This CDR3 comprises 21 residues. The V gene end was trimmed by 0 bases and the J gene end by 2 bases; junction bases not matched to a gene: 16. CDR3 region: CASSQETLLGLAGGTTDTQYF. The CDR3 DNA reads TGCGCCAGCAGCCAAGAAACCCTGCTCGGGCTAGCGGGGGGTACCACAGATACGCAGTATTTT.

This clonotype appeared a few times. The chain recombines TRBV11-2 with TRBJ1-1; 9 positions match TRBD1. The CDR3 length is 13 residues. Germline lookup yields CDR1 SGHAT and CDR2 FQNNGV. V trimming: 4 bases; J trimming: 10 bases; junction bases outside the gene matches: 7. The CDR3 spells CASSSSDRGGAFF. The DNA for the CDR3 is TGTGCCAGCAGCTCCTCGGACAGGGGAGGAGCTTTCTTT.

The CDR3 is CASSSTTGEVSGNTIYF. CDR3 nucleotides: TGCGCCAGCAGCAGTACCACAGGGGAAGTGAGCGGAAACACCATATATTTT. The chain carries TRBV4-1 and TRBJ1-3; the match to TRBD1 covers 7 bases. Germline loops: CDR1 MGHRA, CDR2 YSYEKL. The V gene end was trimmed by 5 bases and the J gene end by 4 bases; junction bases not matched to a gene: 14. This CDR3 region has 17 residues.

Only a few counts were recorded for this clonotype. This rearrangement joins TRBV11-2 to TRBJ1-4, with TRBD1 as a possible D gene (5 bases). CDR1 and CDR2 (germline): SGHAT, FQNNGV. Trimming removed 5 bases at V and 0 bases at J, with 10 bases between. The CDR3 spans 15 residues. This CDR3 is CASSPRGATNEKLFF. CDR3 DNA sequence: TGTGCCAGCAGCCCTAGGGGAGCAACTAATGAAAAACTGTTTTTT.